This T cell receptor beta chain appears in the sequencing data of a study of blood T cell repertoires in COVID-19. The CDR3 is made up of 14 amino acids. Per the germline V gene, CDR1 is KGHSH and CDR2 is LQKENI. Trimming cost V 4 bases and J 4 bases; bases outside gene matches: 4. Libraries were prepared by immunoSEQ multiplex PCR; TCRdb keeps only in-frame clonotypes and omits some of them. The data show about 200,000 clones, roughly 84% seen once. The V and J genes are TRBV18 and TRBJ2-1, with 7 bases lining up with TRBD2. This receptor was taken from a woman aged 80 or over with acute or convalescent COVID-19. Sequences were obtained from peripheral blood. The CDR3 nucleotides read TGTGCCAGCTCACTACTAGCGCTGTACAATGAGCAGTTCTTC. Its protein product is CASSLLALYNEQFF.